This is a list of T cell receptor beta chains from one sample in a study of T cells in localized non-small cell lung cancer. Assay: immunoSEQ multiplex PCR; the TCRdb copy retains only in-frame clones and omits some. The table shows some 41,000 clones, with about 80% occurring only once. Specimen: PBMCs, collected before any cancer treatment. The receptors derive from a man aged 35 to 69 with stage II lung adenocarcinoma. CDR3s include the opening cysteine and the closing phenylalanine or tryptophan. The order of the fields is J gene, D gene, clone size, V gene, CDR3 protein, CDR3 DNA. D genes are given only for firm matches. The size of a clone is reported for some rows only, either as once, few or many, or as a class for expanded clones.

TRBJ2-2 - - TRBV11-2 CASSSRRELFF TGTGCCAGCAGCTCCCGGCGGGAGCTGTTTTTT
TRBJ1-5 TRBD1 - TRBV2 CASRGQGNSRGLAQHF TGTGCCAGCAGGGGACAGGGTAATAGCAGAGGGTTGGCCCAGCATTTT
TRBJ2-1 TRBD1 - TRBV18 CASSGQGDNEQFF TGTGCCAGCTCAGGACAGGGAGACAATGAGCAGTTCTTC
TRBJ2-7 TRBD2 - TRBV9 CASSVEASGNSYEQYF TGTGCCAGCAGCGTAGAGGCTAGCGGCAACTCCTACGAGCAGTACTTC
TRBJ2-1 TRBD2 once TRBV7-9 CASSPRTSGSNEQFF TGTGCCAGCAGCCCCCGGACTAGCGGGAGTAATGAGCAGTTCTTC
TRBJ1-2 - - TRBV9 CASSLGSSGGNYGYTF TGTGCCAGCAGCTTAGGGTCATCTGGGGGGAACTATGGCTACACCTTC
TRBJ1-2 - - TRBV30 CAWRRGQGGGYTF TGTGCCTGGAGAAGAGGGCAGGGTGGGGGCTACACCTTC
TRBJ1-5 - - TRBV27 CASTRTGYSNQPQHF TGTGCCAGCACCAGAACAGGGTATAGCAATCAGCCCCAGCATTTT
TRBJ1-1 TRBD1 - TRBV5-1 CASCLQTGTTEAFF TGCGCCAGCTGCTTGCAGACAGGGACGACTGAAGCTTTCTTT
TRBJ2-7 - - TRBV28 CASTDPSLTDEQYF TGTGCCAGCACGGATCCGTCCCTAACCGACGAGCAGTACTTC
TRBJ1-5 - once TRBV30 CAWSVRPGSNQPQHF TGTGCCTGGAGTGTACGCCCGGGTAGCAATCAGCCCCAGCATTTT
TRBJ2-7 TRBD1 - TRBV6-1 CASSRTGTYEQYF TGTGCCAGCAGTCGGACAGGGACCTACGAGCAGTACTTC
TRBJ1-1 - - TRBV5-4 CASRLRGSTEAFF TGTGCCAGCAGACTTAGGGGCAGCACTGAAGCTTTCTTT